The T cell receptor beta chain described here comes from a study of blood T cells in healthy people across ages (dated by TCRdb to the mid-2010s). Regarding the complete study: In model experiments, template switching captured about one uniquely barcoded TCR beta cDNA molecule for every two T cells. The study analyzed two additional independent replicas of 1 million unique cDNA reads from the same blood draw for two donors, one aged 18 to 30 and one aged 80 or older. Using deep sequencing normalized with unique cDNA molecular identifiers, the study measured how TCR beta repertoire diversity changes with age. The donors were divided into four age groups: young (average around 15 years), middle-aged (approximately 41), aged (about 61) and long-lived (about 79).

This clonotype was seen a few times. Its recognized antigen is unknown. No per-base quality is available; no much larger clone lies one base away. CDR1 SGHTA and CDR2 FQGNSA are derived from the germline V gene. From cysteine to phenylalanine, the CDR3 is 13 amino acids long. The only DNA kept is the CDR3, 39 bases in frame from the first base. The research as a whole found: Compared with the aged group, the long-lived group had more naive CD4+ T cells, fewer expanded clones and increased TCR diversity, suggesting age selection. As age increased, observed TCR beta diversity per million T cells dropped in a roughly linear way, and a significant reduction was already evident by age 40. Estimates of total diversity from one million sequenced T cells were regarded as lower bounds and underestimates. The percentage of naive T cells measured by flow cytometry correlated strongly with observed TCR beta diversity. Because profiling used bulk unsorted PBMCs, naive and antigen-experienced compartments could not be compared conclusively. Because donor CMV infection status was unknown, age-related changes in expanded clonotypes were potentially confounded.

Library preparation employed 5' RACE. Instrument used: Illumina HiSeq 2500. A second PCR of roughly 7 to 11 cycles was run with a J-beta primer mix and a sample-barcoded 5' primer. A template-switch 5' adaptor carrying 12 random nucleotides introduced a unique molecular identifier onto each TCR beta cDNA molecule. Each sample yielded at least 2.5 million CDR3-containing paired-end reads. First-strand cDNA was synthesized from all RNA with the Mint cDNA synthesis kit, primed by a TRBC-specific oligonucleotide. Following uracil-DNA glycosylase treatment, all cDNA underwent a first 18-cycle PCR with the universal primers M1SS and BC2_uni_R. The authors' pipeline ran thus. For normalization, 1 million high-quality reads were randomly selected from each sample, with every read carrying a distinct molecular identifier. Reads with shared molecular identifiers were discarded instead of being binned into consensus sequences. MiTCR, run with a Q25 quality threshold and the strictest error-elimination algorithm, handled CDR3 identification, clonotype clustering and error correction. Lower-bound total TCR beta diversity was estimated with a nonparametric unseen species model using Euler transformation. TCRdb reworked the public reads: Q25 trimming with fastp, MiXCR clone assembly, productive beta chains retained. Merged by CDR3 protein, the rows form single entries marked with the most common genes and DNA. What appears here as the V and J calls and clone size reflects TCRdb's work, not the paper's. Within this sample are roughly 500,000 distinct CDR3 sequences, with nearly 25% of them counted one time only. The ten top clones hold just under 9% of the sample.

The donors were some 36 Caucasian individuals from Russia, aged roughly 6 to 90 years, who were systemically healthy. About 9.1 milliliters of peripheral blood were collected from each donor into EDTA-treated Vacutainer tubes. Ficoll-Paque density-gradient centrifugation was used to isolate PBMCs, with at least 7 million obtained per sample. Total RNA, at least 6 micrograms per sample, was extracted from PBMCs with Trizol reagent. For every donor, flow cytometry on a PBMC aliquot measured the percentage of naive CD45RAhigh/CD27high T cells. These same data were also listed under a study on T cells of mothers and their children. The second study's paper adds: The donors were nine systemically healthy Caucasian individuals, made up of three mothers and their six children. cDNA synthesis used all of the extracted RNA, with roughly 1.5 ug of RNA in each 15 ul reaction. In the second PCR, sample barcodes and 2-4 random nucleotides were introduced via the M1S primer. Over 9 million TCR beta CDR3 reads came from each mother, compared with roughly 2.8 million reads from each child. Thymic selection similarly shapes TCR recombination output in related and unrelated pairs, with minor effect from inherited differences. Related mother-child pairs always showed normalized repertoire overlap that was slightly higher than in unrelated mother-child pairs, though the difference was never significant. With a sensitivity of approximately 93 clones per million clonotypes, no persistent microchimeric T cell clones were detected. Deep NGS was used in the study to compare the TCR beta repertoires of mothers and children and to look for features that separate related mother-child pairs from unrelated individuals. Mothers averaged around 40 +/- 4 years of age and children averaged about 12 +/- 4 years. Libraries were sequenced on Illumina HiSeq 2000 with 100+100 nt paired-end reads after adapter ligation with NEBNext reagents. To prevent cross-contamination, the mother and child libraries were prepared one month apart and sequenced in separate runs. For each donor, somewhere between 500,000 and 2,000,000 distinct TCR beta clonotypes were identified. Naive TCR beta clonotypes were estimated from low-frequency clonotypes matched to each donor's FACS-determined naive share, without sorting.

The chain links TRBV7-2 with TRBJ2-5, with the D gene not confidently named. Gene TRBJ2-1 matches the end of the DNA better, so the J call may be wrong. The clonotype comes from a boy aged 5-17 years in good health. The source material was blood. DNA sequence: TGTGCCAGCAGCTTAATCGGTTACAATGAGCAGTTCTTC. This codes for CASSLIGYNEQFF.